This T cell receptor beta chain originates from a study of blood T cells in healthy people across ages. Primed by a sample-barcoded 5' primer and a J-beta primer mix, a second PCR proceeded for about 7 to 11 cycles. TCRdb fed the 5' RACE reads into MiXCR, producing one record per CDR3 protein. This table holds 750,000 to 1,000,000 distinct CDR3 sequences, approximately 32% found once. Turning to this clonotype: The junction and the germline gene differ at one end; a read error may be behind it.

Germline CDR1 SQVTM, CDR2 ANQGSEA. The CDR3 extends over 13 amino acids. The data were also submitted as part of a second study, on T cells of mothers and their children. That source reports: The second PCR's M1S primer added sample barcodes and 2-4 random nucleotides. TCR recombination output is shaped by thymic selection similarly in related and unrelated pairs.

Sequenced material: blood. V and J are TRBV29-1 and TRBJ2-7; D gene uncertain. This receptor was identified in a woman between 40 and 55 years old in good health. The CDR3 bases are TGCAGCGTTGAGGGCCAGAGCTCCTACGGGCAGTACTTC. Its protein is CSVEGQSSYGQYF.